This T cell receptor (beta chain) was observed in a study of human T cells and chemical hapten exposure. Study observations and caveats: Expanded TCRs clustered into significantly more large CDR3 similarity groups than controls, the analysis revealed.

Germline CDR1 and CDR2: SGHDT and YYEEEE. The CDR3 runs 14 residues. Trimming took off 2 bases at V and 4 bases at J, with 10 bases between the two ends. The library labeled individual cDNA molecules by adding unique molecular identifiers to them. As processed by the authors: A typical sample had some 96,000 TCRs, with roughly 23,224 to 700,000 overall. TCRdb re-analysed the RACE reads in MiXCR, keeping a single row per CDR3 protein. The V and J calls here are based on TCRdb, not the publication. The sample has about 380,000 distinct CDR3 sequences; roughly 5% are singletons. Time point given: patch test 1, 2 weeks after DPC sensitization. This sample's treatment: therapeutic diphenylcyclopropenone sensitization with weekly scalp DPC. At patch-test visits, sampling came before the patch test. This clonotype has only a few counts. Its antigen is undetermined.

This sequence was found in a woman in her forties or fifties with alopecia areata. Some clones in this sample may be carry-over from other donors' samples. V is TRBV5-6 and J is TRBJ2-1, with D unclear. This sample comprised whole blood, obtained in connection with sensitization to the hapten diphenylcyclopropenone (DPC). In nucleotides, the CDR3 is TGTGCCAGCAGCTTCATGCGGAATTACAATGAGCAGTTCTTC. This encodes CASSFMRNYNEQFF. Using reference TRBV5-6 and TRBJ2-1 for the parts outside the CDR3, the full variable domain is DAGVTQSPTHLIKTRGQQVTLRCSPKSGHDTVSWYQQALGQGPQFIFQYYEEEERQRGNFPDRFSGHQFPNYSSELNVNALLLGDSALYLCASSFMRNYNEQFFGPGTRLTVL.